Following are 14 T cell receptor beta chains from one sample sequenced in a study of tumor and adjacent non-tumor tissue in lung cancer. The template was RNA from unsorted bulk tissue. Three rounds of nested PCR, following a modified ARM-PCR protocol, produced the TCRbeta library. TCRdb used MiXCR to reprocess the multiplex PCR reads, holding one entry per CDR3 protein. The sample consists of about 70,000 distinct CDR3 sequences, around 73% of them appearing once. Sequenced sample: lung tumor tissue. The receptors derive from a man aged 55 to 70 with non-small cell lung cancer.

Points on this clonotype: One junction end does not reproduce the germline sequence, and a read error may be involved. The chain has TRBV6-6 and TRBJ1-1; D is uncertain. The CDR3 covers 15 residues. Germline CDR1 and CDR2: MNHNY and SVGAGI (reference sequence). In DNA form, the CDR3 reads TGTGCCAGCGCGTTGGAGAAACCCATGAACACTGGAGCTTTCTTT. It yields the protein CASALEKPMNTGAFF.

J is TRBJ2-7 and V is TRBV10-2; D not resolved. V was clipped by 4 bases and J by 6 bases, with 10 bases between them. This CDR3 contains 12 residues. CDR1 is WSHSY, CDR2 SAAADI, per germline. CDR3 nucleotide sequence: TGCGCCAGCAGTGCAGTCACGCTCGAGCAGTACTTC. Translated, it gives CASSAVTLEQYF.

About this clonotype: Germline and junction disagree at one end, which may indicate a read error. The J gene is TRBJ2-5, the V gene TRBV5-1; 7 bases agree with TRBD2. CDR1 and CDR2 (germline): SGHRS, YFSETQ. This CDR3 spans 16 amino acids. This chain's CDR3 is CASSLGGSYTQETQYF. The CDR3 coding sequence is TGCGCCAGCAGCTTAGGCGGGAGCTATACACAAGAGACCCAGTACTTT.

This chain links TRBV25-1 with TRBJ1-4; 7 bases agree with TRBD1. CDR1 and CDR2 (germline): MGHDK, SYGVNS. V trimming: 4 bases; J trimming: 0 bases; junction bases outside the gene matches: 2. This CDR3 has 15 amino acids. CDR3 coding DNA: TGTGCCAGCAGTGCAGGGACAGCAACTAATGAAAAACTGTTTTTT. It codes for CASSAGTATNEKLFF.

This clonotype was counted a few times. Just one base apart from a much larger clone, this may be a read error. V and J are TRBV10-3 and TRBJ1-5; D is possibly TRBD1 (6 bases). From germline, CDR1 is ENHRY and CDR2 SYGVKD. This CDR3 has 14 residues. DNA of the CDR3: TGTGCCATCAGCGGGACATCGCGCGATCAGCCCCAGCTTTTT. Translated, it gives CAISGTSRDQPQLF.

This clonotype was counted between two and nine times. An end of the junction does not agree with germline; a read error may underlie this. The V and J genes are TRBV6-5 and TRBJ1-2; no definite D call. Germline V CDR1 and CDR2: MNHEY, SVGAGI. The CDR3 extends over 14 amino acids. As DNA, the CDR3 is TGTGTCAGCAGTAATCGACAACTTCTCTATGGCTACACTTTC. Translated, it gives CVSSNRQLLYGYTF.

Comment on this clonotype: The CDR3 ends on some other residue instead of the conserved phenylalanine or tryptophan, so this is likely a read error. The CDR3 here is CASSLDRGQPQHL. The DNA of the CDR3 is TGTGCCAGCAGCTTAGATCGTGGTCAGCCCCAGCATCTT. V gene TRBV11-2 combines with J gene TRBJ1-5, with D unclear. Germline V CDR1 and CDR2: SGHAT, FQNNGV. The CDR3 is 13 residues long. The V gene lost 0 bases and the J gene lost 6 bases, with 6 bases spanning the gap.

About this clonotype itself: At one boundary the junction diverges from the germline segment, which might be a read error. The chain combines TRBV10-1 with TRBJ2-2; 7 bases align to TRBD2. CDR1 WNHNN and CDR2 SYGVQD come from the germline V gene (reference sequence). The CDR3 length is 14 residues. CDR3 residues: CGSSESGGAGEQFF. The CDR3 nucleotides are TGCGGCAGCAGTGAGTCGGGGGGAGCCGGGGAGCAGTTTTTT.

The sample holds many counts of this clonotype. The chain employs TRBV5-1 and TRBJ1-1; 9 bases line up with TRBD1. V gave up 3 bases and J gave up 8 bases; unmatched junction bases: 5. This CDR3 comprises 13 residues. CDR1 SGHRS and CDR2 YFSETQ come from the germline V gene. The CDR3 reads CASSSTGTGEAFF. The CDR3 coding sequence is TGCGCCAGCAGCTCGACCGGGACAGGGGAAGCTTTCTTT.

The J gene is TRBJ2-2, the V gene TRBV2; TRBD2 aligns across 8 bases. Germline CDR1 reads SNHLY; CDR2 reads FYNNEI. V lost 8 bases and J lost 5; bases outside the gene matches: 4. The CDR3 is 13 amino acids. The CDR3 spells CASRREGTGELFF. In DNA form, the CDR3 reads TGTGCCAGCCGTCGGGAGGGAACCGGGGAGCTGTTTTTT.

The chain couples TRBV11-3 to TRBJ2-7; the match to TRBD1 covers 12 bases. With V trimmed by 5 bases and J by 7 bases, 6 bases remained unmatched. This CDR3 has 14 residues. Germline V gene lookup returns CDR1 SGHNT and CDR2 YENEEA. Here the CDR3 DNA reads TGTGCCAGCAGCCCGGGACAGGGGGCTCGGGAGCAGTACTTC. Translating gives CASSPGQGAREQYF.

CDR3 loop: CTSSFGIGGMNTEAFF. As DNA, the CDR3 is TGTACAAGCAGTTTCGGGATAGGGGGCATGAACACTGAAGCTTTCTTT. The genes are TRBV12-3 or TRBV12-4 and TRBJ1-1, with 7 bases identical to TRBD1. The CDR3 has 16 residues.

The chain employs TRBV29-1 and TRBJ2-2, with 8 nucleotides matching TRBD1. CDR1 is SQVTM, CDR2 ANQGSEA, per germline. J was trimmed by 5 bases and V by 8 bases; bases with no gene match: 13. The CDR3 consists of 15 residues. CDR3 in amino acids: CSLGRGQAGTGELFF. CDR3 DNA: TGCAGCCTTGGACGGGGACAGGCGGGAACCGGGGAGCTGTTTTTT.

About this clonotype itself: It is likely a read error, because the conserved phenylalanine at the end of the CDR3 is missing. The J gene is TRBJ1-5, the V gene TRBV6-5, with unresolved D. CDR1 MNHEY and CDR2 SVGAGI come from the germline V gene. The CDR3 length is 13 residues. The CDR3 loop is CASSYRLNQSQHL. The CDR3 region has the DNA TGTGCCAGCAGTTATAGGCTGAATCAGTCCCAGCATTTA.